This TCR beta chain originates from a study of control samples from healthy donors and cancer patients. The length of the CDR3 is 14 residues. V was pared by 4 bases and J by 9 bases, with 5 bases of the junction left unmatched. Germline V CDR1 and CDR2: MNHNY, SVGAGI (reference sequence). Method: immunoSEQ multiplex PCR; TCRdb's copy keeps in-frame clones and lacks some. This sample has some 110,000 clones, with 93% found just once. Sequenced: blood. The gene calls are TRBV6-6 and TRBJ1-6; 8 bases agree with TRBD1. This sequence originates from a man aged 30 to 39 in good health. The CDR3 nucleotides read TGTGCCAGCAGTTCGACAGGGGACTCTTCACCCCTCCACTTT. Translation gives CASSSTGDSSPLHF.